What follows are 18 T cell receptor beta chains derived from one specimen sequenced in a study of post-analysis software for immune sequencing data. Points from the study as a whole: Five TRBV segments (TRBV5-6, TRBV5-1 and TRBV20-1 among them) occurred more frequently in patients than in controls.

Antigens of these TCRs are unknown. Tagging with unique molecular identifiers was a feature of the TCR beta cDNA libraries. TCRdb re-derived calls from the PCR reads in MiXCR, one entry per CDR3 protein. This table has under 650,000 distinct CDR3 sequences, 44% appearing once. The material sequenced was blood. The receptors stem from a girl aged 5 to 17 with multiple sclerosis.

The chain recombines TRBV15 with TRBJ1-4, with a weak D call TRBD1 (6 bases). This CDR3 comprises 15 residues. The ends were cut back, 0 bases at V and 3 bases at J, with 8 bases in the middle. Germline CDR1 LNHNV, CDR2 YYDKDF (reference sequence). The CDR3: CATSREGGPNEKLFF. The CDR3 coding sequence is TGTGCCACCAGCAGAGAAGGGGGACCTAATGAAAAACTGTTTTTT.

This clonotype appeared once. Here the CDR3 reads CASSSLGSLNEKLFF. In DNA form, the CDR3 reads TGTGCCAGCAGTTCCCTAGGGAGCCTTAATGAAAAACTGTTTTTT. This chain links TRBV12-3 or TRBV12-4 with TRBJ1-4; the D is unclear. V was pared by 4 bases and J by 4 bases, with 13 bases between. This CDR3 spans 15 amino acids.

The chain joins TRBV5-1 to TRBJ2-3; D remains ambiguous. V was clipped by 0 bases and J by 2 bases, with 7 bases between them. The CDR3 totals 14 residues. CDR1 is SGHRS, CDR2 YFSETQ, per germline. CDR3: CASSLGRYTDTQYF. CDR3 coding DNA: TGCGCCAGCAGCTTGGGCAGGTACACAGATACGCAGTATTTT.

This chain connects TRBV6-5 to TRBJ2-5; 8 bases are a match to TRBD1. CDR1 and CDR2 (germline): MNHEY, SVGAGI. The CDR3 is 15 residues long. V shed 0 bases, J shed 1 base, and the junction held 1 base outside the gene matches. The CDR3 sequence: CASSYSTGVQETQYF. CDR3 coding DNA: TGTGCCAGCAGTTACTCGACAGGGGTCCAAGAGACCCAGTACTTC.

The chain links TRBV25-1 to TRBJ1-5; 9 bases are shared with TRBD1. The CDR3 has 13 amino acids. Germline CDR1 and CDR2: MGHDK and SYGVNS. J was trimmed by 4 bases and V by 7 bases; bases with no gene match: 2. The CDR3 loop is CASTGTGNQPQHF. CDR3 nucleotide sequence: TGTGCCAGCACCGGGACAGGGAATCAGCCCCAGCATTTT.

The chain is built from TRBV20-1 and TRBJ2-4; TRBD1 matches 10 bases. The J call is doubtful: the DNA matches TRBJ2-7 better. This CDR3 is built from 13 residues. From germline, CDR1 is DFQATT and CDR2 SNEGSKA (reference sequence). CDR3 nucleotides: TGCAGTGCTGGGACCGGGACAGGGGACGAGCAGTACTTC. This gives the protein CSAGTGTGDEQYF.

V and J are TRBV7-9 and TRBJ2-7; 9 bases are shared with TRBD1. This CDR3 region has 15 residues. Losses at the gene ends were 6 bases for V and 0 bases for J; bases not matched to a gene: 6. In germline, CDR1 is SEHNR, CDR2 FQNEAQ (reference sequence). For the CDR3, the DNA is TGTGCCAGCAGGCCCAGGACAGGGGCCTCCTACGAGCAGTACTTC. Amino acid sequence: CASRPRTGASYEQYF.

This clonotype was counted only a few times. This chain joins TRBV5-5 and TRBJ1-1; D is uncertain. This CDR3 is 14 amino acids long. V lost 2 bases and J 6 bases, leaving 14 bases between the germline ends. In germline, CDR1 is SGHKS, CDR2 YYEKEE (reference sequence). The chain's CDR3 is CASSLRFQVSEAFF. The CDR3 DNA reads as TGTGCCAGCAGCTTACGTTTTCAGGTCTCTGAAGCTTTCTTT.

The chain recombines TRBV20-1 with TRBJ2-1; no clear D. Deletions cut 1 base from V and 7 bases from J, with 14 bases between. This CDR3 is 14 amino acids long. Germline-derived CDR1 and CDR2 are DFQATT and SNEGSKA (reference sequence). The CDR3 nucleotides read TGCAGTGCTAGAGGCGTCCGGGCCCCAAATGAGCAGTTCTTC. Protein: CSARGVRAPNEQFF.

This clonotype was seen a handful of times. This chain joins TRBV7-2 and TRBJ2-3; 8 bases agree with TRBD2. CDR1 is SGHTA, CDR2 FQGNSA, per germline. The J segment lost 2 bases and the V segment lost 2 bases, leaving 6 bases of the junction unmatched. There are 16 residues in the CDR3. The CDR3 protein is CASSLWIAGNTDTQYF. CDR3 nucleotides: TGTGCCAGCAGCTTATGGATAGCGGGGAACACAGATACGCAGTATTTT.

This chain joins TRBV25-1 and TRBJ2-1; 12 bases map to TRBD2. Trimming cost V 3 bases and J 3 bases; bases outside gene matches: 3. The CDR3 is made up of 16 amino acids. CDR1 MGHDK and CDR2 SYGVNS come from the germline V gene. CDR3 in amino acids: CASSELAGGYYNEQFF. The CDR3 DNA reads TGTGCCAGCAGTGAGCTAGCGGGGGGGTACTACAATGAGCAGTTCTTC.

This clonotype was detected only a few times. The chain joins TRBV10-3 to TRBJ2-5; TRBD2 is a possible D gene (6 bases). The CDR3 loop spans 13 amino acids. From germline, CDR1 is ENHRY and CDR2 SYGVKD. V was pared by 7 bases and J by 5 bases, with 14 bases between. CDR3 protein: CAIKGGQRETQYF. Written as DNA, the CDR3 is TGTGCCATCAAGGGAGGTCAGAGGGAGACCCAGTACTTC.

This clonotype has only a few counts. This rearrangement joins TRBV20-1 to TRBJ2-7, with D perhaps TRBD1 (5 bases). The CDR3 has 13 amino acids. The germline V gene has CDR1 DFQATT and CDR2 SNEGSKA (reference sequence). Deletions cut 0 bases from V and 3 bases from J, with 9 bases between. CDR3 sequence reads: CSARDQGFYEQYF. The DNA of the CDR3 is TGCAGTGCTAGAGATCAGGGATTCTACGAGCAGTACTTC.

The chain carries TRBV6-6 and TRBJ2-2; D may be TRBD1 (6 bases). V was shortened by 8 bases and J by 1 base, with 8 bases between the two germline ends. This CDR3 spans 13 amino acids. CDR1 is MNHNY and CDR2 is SVGAGI in the germline V gene (reference sequence). As DNA, the CDR3 is TGTGCCAGCGGGGGCCAGAACACCGGGGAGCTGTTTTTT. Translation: CASGGQNTGELFF.

The chain joins TRBV10-3 to TRBJ2-7; no firm D call. Germline V lookup: CDR1 ENHRY, CDR2 SYGVKD. The CDR3 runs to 13 residues. V lost 7 bases and J 0 bases, leaving 10 bases between the germline ends. The CDR3 DNA reads as TGTGCCATCATGGCAGTGGACTCCTACGAGCAGTACTTC. Its protein is CAIMAVDSYEQYF.

The CDR3 sequence: CASSPLVMGRETQYF. The CDR3 bases are TGTGCCAGCAGCCCCCTCGTGATGGGGCGAGAGACCCAGTACTTC. The chain links TRBV7-2 to TRBJ2-5; D might be TRBD1 (5 bases). This CDR3 comprises 15 residues. V gave up 5 bases and J gave up 4 bases, with 17 bases separating them. From germline, CDR1 is SGHTA and CDR2 FQGNSA. Filled out from reference TRBV7-2 and TRBJ2-5, the complete variable domain reads GAGVSQSPSNKVTEKGKDVELRCDPISGHTALYWYRQSLGQGLEFLIYFQGNSAPDKSGLPSDRFSAERTGGSVSTLTIQRTQQEDSAVYLCASSPLVMGRETQYFGPGTRLLVL.

The rearrangement links TRBV20-1 to TRBJ1-1, with D possibly being TRBD1 (5 bases). V lost 5 bases to trimming and J lost 1 base, with 11 bases between them. In germline, CDR1 is DFQATT, CDR2 SNEGSKA (reference sequence). The CDR3 spans 13 residues. The CDR3 loop reads CSASRQPNTEAFF. The DNA of the CDR3 is TGCAGTGCTTCCCGACAGCCGAACACTGAAGCTTTCTTT.

The chain recombines TRBV4-2 with TRBJ2-7; tentatively, D is TRBD1 or TRBD2 (5 bases each). The CDR3 totals 16 residues. The V end lost 0 bases, the J end lost 1 base, and 13 bases lay between the germline ends. CDR1 is LGHNA and CDR2 is YNFKEQ in the germline V gene. CDR3 residues: CASSQDSAGTSYEQYF. CDR3 DNA sequence: TGTGCCAGCAGCCAAGATAGTGCAGGGACGTCCTACGAGCAGTACTTC.